These 12 T cell receptor beta chains were all obtained from the same sample, sequenced in a study of beta chain features in type 1 diabetes (dated by TCRdb to 2017 to 2018). Library method: the immunoSEQ multiplex PCR assay. The entire isolated RNA was reverse transcribed using the High Capacity cDNA Reverse Transcription Kit, and thus expressed TCRB transcripts were sequenced. TCRdb took over this immuneACCESS table, retaining in-frame rearrangements with V and J assigned. Such tables are incomplete; in checked studies, under half of the missing clones stem from an unresolved V gene, and the remainder is unexplained. Counted in this sample were around 200,000 clones; approximately 13% of them appeared once. The ten largest clones take up 0.62% of the sample. Sequencing used central memory CD4+ T cells from blood. The receptor source for this set is a young woman in good health.

This chain joins TRBV4-3 and TRBJ2-7; no clear D. The germline V gene has CDR1 LGHNA and CDR2 YSLEER. This CDR3 has 13 residues. Trimming took 1 base from V and 1 from J, leaving 5 bases between them. The chain's CDR3 is CASSQAYSYEQYF. In DNA, the CDR3 is TGCGCCAGCAGCCAAGCGTATTCCTACGAGCAGTACTTC.

This clone occurred a few times. The chain links TRBV28 to TRBJ1-1; TRBD1 matches at 8 bases. Germline CDR1 and CDR2: MDHEN and SYDVKM. The CDR3 spans 13 residues. V dropped 10 bases and J dropped 9; count of bases not matched to a gene: 13. Written as DNA, the CDR3 is TGTGCCACCAAACTAACTCAGGGGGCGCAAGCTTTCTTT. Translating it yields CATKLTQGAQAFF.

This clone was counted only a few times. CDR3 nucleotide sequence: TGTGCCAGCAGAGGGACCGGGACAGGGAGCGACGAGCAGTACTTC. It codes for CASRGTGTGSDEQYF. J is TRBJ2-7 and V is TRBV2, with TRBD1 matching 9 bases. Trimming cost V 6 bases and J 5 bases; bases outside gene matches: 11. The CDR3 has 15 residues. Germline CDR1 is SNHLY and CDR2 is FYNNEI.

The chain links TRBV14 to TRBJ2-1; D not certain. The CDR3 spans 12 residues. V was trimmed by 8 bases and J by 9 bases, leaving 14 bases between them. Germline V gene data show CDR1 as SGHDN and CDR2 as FVKESK. This CDR3 is CASELLGGEQFF. Written as DNA, the CDR3 is TGTGCCAGCGAGCTTCTAGGTGGTGAGCAGTTCTTC.

This sequence joins TRBV5-1 and TRBJ2-1, with 10 nucleotides matching TRBD2. The V gene's germline CDR1 is SGHRS and CDR2 YFSETQ. The CDR3 runs 17 residues. V dropped 0 bases and J dropped 8; count of bases not matched to a gene: 11. The CDR3 coding sequence is TGCGCCAGCAGCTTGGGTTCTAGCGGGAGCTCTATCGATGAGCAGTTCTTC. Encoded protein: CASSLGSSGSSIDEQFF. Full variable domain (remainder filled in from reference TRBV5-1 and TRBJ2-1): KAGVTQTPRYLIKTRGQQVTLSCSPISGHRSVSWYQQTPGQGLQFLFEYFSETQRNKGNFPGRFSGRQFSNSRSEMNVSTLELGDSALYLCASSLGSSGSSIDEQFFGPGTRLTVL.

The chain links TRBV4-1 to TRBJ2-1, with 13 bases aligning to TRBD2. The length of the CDR3 is 19 residues. V dropped 1 base and J dropped 2; count of bases not matched to a gene: 8. Germline CDR1 MGHRA, CDR2 YSYEKL. CDR3 DNA: TGCGCCAGCAGCCAAGGGGGACTAGCGGGAAACGGAGCCTACAATGAGCAGTTCTTC. It is translated as CASSQGGLAGNGAYNEQFF.

This clone was picked up a small number of times. The chain joins TRBV5-4 to TRBJ1-1, with 7 bases matching TRBD1. CDR1 SGHNT and CDR2 YYREEE come from the germline V gene (reference sequence). J was trimmed by 4 bases and V by 4 bases; bases with no gene match: 7. This CDR3 region has 14 residues. Here the CDR3 reads CASSGQVGTTEAFF. CDR3 sequence (DNA): TGTGCCAGCAGCGGACAGGTCGGGACCACTGAAGCTTTCTTT.

The V gene is TRBV30, the J gene TRBJ1-4, with D unresolved. V lost 0 bases and J lost 0, with 11 bases in between. Germline CDR1 and CDR2: GTSNPN and SVGIG (reference sequence). This CDR3 is built from 16 residues. The CDR3 is CAWSVTRGSTNEKLFF. The CDR3 DNA sequence: TGTGCCTGGAGTGTAACCCGGGGATCAACTAATGAAAAACTGTTTTTT.

The genes are TRBV7-2 and TRBJ2-7; 7 nucleotides agree with TRBD1. This CDR3 is 16 amino acids long. V lost 5 bases and J lost 2; bases outside the gene matches: 12. Germline assignment: CDR1 SGHTA and CDR2 FQGNSA. The CDR3 coding sequence is TGTGCCAGCAGCCGAGTAAAGACAGGGCCTACCTACGAGCAGTACTTC. As protein: CASSRVKTGPTYEQYF.

In this sample, this clone is medium-sized. The CDR3 DNA reads as TGCAGCGTGCACAGGGACTCCTACAATGAGCAGTTCTTC. This sequence encodes CSVHRDSYNEQFF. The chain is built from TRBV29-1 and TRBJ2-1, with D maybe TRBD1 (6 bases). V dropped 6 bases and J dropped 0 bases, with 9 bases sitting between them. Per the germline V gene, CDR1 is SQVTM and CDR2 is ANQGSEA. The CDR3 is 13 residues long.

This clone appeared a few times. The CDR3 loop is CASSLVRVDGYTF. CDR3 nucleotides: TGTGCCAGCAGTTTGGTCAGGGTCGATGGCTACACCTTC. V usage is TRBV28 and J usage is TRBJ1-2; TRBD1 might be the D (5 bases). Per the germline V gene, CDR1 is MDHEN and CDR2 is SYDVKM. The CDR3 totals 13 residues. Trimming removed 3 bases from V and 6 bases from J, with 11 bases in between.

V and J are TRBV30 and TRBJ1-2, with a possible D match to TRBD1 (5 bases). Germline CDR1 GTSNPN, CDR2 SVGIG (reference sequence). There are 13 residues in the CDR3. Trimming cost V 4 bases and J 6 bases, with 15 bases left between them. The CDR3 loop reads CAWTRQGMDGYTF. The CDR3 DNA sequence: TGTGCCTGGACCCGCCAGGGAATGGATGGCTACACCTTC.